Listed below are T cell receptor beta chains from one sample, sequenced in a study of T cell responses to AZD1222 COVID-19 vaccine. Data came from immunoSEQ multiplex PCR; TCRdb stores just in-frame clones and leaves some out. The sample shows approximately 120,000 clones, around 90% of them seen only once. The sample was peripheral blood, taken on day 0 of AZD1222 vaccination. Every receptor here comes from an adult in good health. CDR3s include the opening cysteine and the closing phenylalanine or tryptophan. D genes are given only for firm matches. Some rows mark clone size as missing; the rest say once, few, many or name a class of expanded clone.

TRBJ2-7	TRBV21-1	.	.	CASSTRSGTSGTYEQYF	TGTGCCAGCAGCACCCGATCCGGGACTAGCGGTACCTACGAGCAGTACTTC
TRBJ1-2	TRBV5-1	.	.	CASSLAFNYGYTF	TGCGCCAGCAGCTTGGCGTTTAACTATGGCTACACCTTC
TRBJ1-2	TRBV28	once	TRBD1	CASSLVGTVGGNYGYTF	TGTGCCAGCAGTTTAGTGGGGACAGTGGGGGGTAACTATGGCTACACCTTC
TRBJ2-1	TRBV24-1	once	.	CATSDTGTRRDEQFF	TGTGCCACCAGTGATACCGGGACTCGTAGGGATGAGCAGTTCTTC
TRBJ1-6	TRBV28	.	TRBD1	CASSSQTGYYNSPLHF	TGTGCCAGCAGTTCACAGACAGGGTACTATAATTCACCCCTCCACTTT
TRBJ2-1	TRBV5-6	.	.	CASSLAPGYNEQFF	TGTGCCAGCAGCTTGGCCCCAGGGTACAATGAGCAGTTCTTC
TRBJ1-2	TRBV2	.	.	CASSAMGRGRNYGYTF	TGTGCCAGCAGCGCCATGGGGAGGGGGAGAAACTATGGCTACACCTTC
TRBJ2-3	TRBV7-9	.	.	CASSLGDWGSGTQYF	TGTGCCAGCAGCTTAGGGGACTGGGGTTCGGGTACGCAGTATTTT
TRBJ2-7	TRBV27	.	TRBD2	CASSFLASGSYEQYF	TGTGCCAGCAGTTTTTTGGCTAGCGGGAGCTACGAGCAGTACTTC
TRBJ1-1	TRBV29-1	.	.	CSVGPRMNTEAFF	TGCAGCGTGGGCCCCAGGATGAACACTGAAGCTTTCTTT
TRBJ1-5	TRBV7-9	.	TRBD1	CASSLAGGAGNQPQHF	TGTGCCAGCAGCTTAGCAGGGGGCGCGGGCAATCAGCCCCAGCATTTT
TRBJ1-5	TRBV7-9	few	.	CASSLDGRAIGNQPQHF	TGTGCCAGCAGCTTAGACGGCAGGGCTATAGGCAATCAGCCCCAGCATTTT
TRBJ2-1	TRBV3-1/TRBV3-2	once	.	CASSTGWSSYNEQFF	TGTGCCAGCAGCACAGGGTGGAGCTCCTACAATGAGCAGTTCTTC
TRBJ2-1	TRBV11-3	.	TRBD1	CASRKGQGGNEQFF	TGTGCCAGCAGGAAGGGACAGGGGGGCAATGAGCAGTTCTTC
TRBJ1-1	TRBV13	.	.	CASSLRGNTEAFF	TGTGCCAGCAGCTTAAGGGGGAACACTGAAGCTTTCTTT
TRBJ1-3	TRBV5-4	.	.	CAGGGSGNTIYF	TGTGCAGGAGGGGGCTCTGGAAACACCATATATTTT
TRBJ2-2	TRBV10-3	.	.	CAIPQGSNTGELFF	TGTGCCATCCCCCAGGGGAGTAACACCGGGGAGCTGTTTTTT
TRBJ2-7	TRBV6-6	.	.	CASSYGLAYEQYF	TGTGCCAGCAGTTACGGGCTAGCGTACGAGCAGTACTTC
TRBJ2-7	TRBV2	.	TRBD2	CASRGLAQHYEQYF	TGTGCCAGCAGGGGACTAGCGCAGCACTACGAGCAGTACTTC
TRBJ1-3	TRBV25-1	once	.	CASSETASSGNTIYF	TGTGCCAGCAGTGAGACAGCATCCTCTGGAAACACCATATATTTT
TRBJ1-2	TRBV6-5	.	.	CASSYSSPGGYTF	TGTGCCAGCAGTTACTCATCCCCGGGGGGCTACACCTTC
TRBJ1-5	TRBV7-2	few	.	CASNSEGGNQPQHF	TGTGCCAGCAACAGCGAGGGGGGAAATCAGCCCCAGCATTTT
TRBJ1-2	TRBV9	.	.	CATTRGPNYGYTF	TGTGCCACGACCAGGGGACCTAACTATGGCTACACCTTC
TRBJ2-7	TRBV14	.	.	CASSRWGSYEQYF	TGTGCCAGCAGCCGATGGGGGTCCTACGAGCAGTACTTC
TRBJ2-2	TRBV7-9	once	TRBD1	CASSLEDRTGELFF	TGTGCCAGCAGCTTGGAGGACAGGACCGGGGAGCTGTTTTTT
TRBJ1-2	TRBV6-6	.	TRBD1	CASLTGSLYGYTF	TGTGCCAGCCTGACAGGGAGCCTATATGGCTACACCTTC
TRBJ2-1	TRBV11-3	.	TRBD2	CASSLETSGSSYNEQFF	TGTGCCAGCAGCTTAGAGACTAGCGGGAGCTCCTACAATGAGCAGTTCTTC
TRBJ2-5	TRBV5-1	.	.	CASSLAQETQYF	TGCGCCAGCAGCTTGGCCCAAGAGACCCAGTACTTC
TRBJ2-7	TRBV2	.	.	CASKRGAYEQYF	TGTGCCAGCAAACGGGGCGCCTACGAGCAGTACTTC
TRBJ1-3	TRBV18	.	.	CASSPYRVQDSGNTIYF	TGTGCCAGCTCACCCTACAGGGTCCAGGACTCTGGAAACACCATATATTTT
TRBJ2-2	TRBV12-3/TRBV12-4	.	.	CASSLGWTGELFF	TGTGCCAGCAGTTTAGGGTGGACCGGGGAGCTGTTTTTT
TRBJ2-2	TRBV9	.	.	CASSPQSGARGELFF	TGTGCCAGCAGCCCACAATCGGGGGCGCGCGGGGAGCTGTTTTTT
TRBJ2-7	TRBV7-8	.	.	CASSFGRAAYEQYF	TGTGCCAGCAGCTTCGGACGGGCCGCCTACGAGCAGTACTTC
TRBJ1-2	TRBV5-1	.	.	CASSPVGKVPGYTF	TGCGCCAGCAGTCCCGTAGGGAAGGTCCCCGGCTACACCTTC
TRBJ1-1	TRBV7-9	.	TRBD1	CASSFPGGLEAFF	TGTGCCAGCAGCTTCCCAGGGGGCTTGGAGGCTTTCTTT
TRBJ2-1	TRBV11-3	.	.	CASSLVSLRGENEQFF	TGTGCCAGCAGCTTAGTATCCCTTCGAGGGGAAAATGAGCAGTTCTTC
TRBJ2-4	TRBV27	.	TRBD2	CASSLTLAGGLAKNIQYF	TGTGCCAGCAGTTTAACTCTAGCGGGAGGACTAGCCAAAAACATTCAGTACTTC
TRBJ2-1	TRBV6-4	.	.	CASRTDSSSYNEQFF	TGTGCCAGCAGGACTGACAGTAGCTCCTACAATGAGCAGTTCTTC
TRBJ2-7	TRBV6-5	.	TRBD1	CASSIITTGTYEQYF	TGTGCCAGCAGCATCATAACGACAGGGACCTACGAGCAGTACTTC
TRBJ2-3	TRBV18	once	.	CASLSRADTQYF	TGTGCCAGCTTATCCCGTGCAGATACGCAGTATTTT
TRBJ2-7	TRBV28	.	.	CASAAGNEQYF	TGTGCCAGCGCGGCGGGAAACGAGCAGTACTTC
TRBJ2-7	TRBV9	once	TRBD1	CASSARQGATYEQYF	TGTGCCAGCAGCGCAAGACAGGGGGCTACCTACGAGCAGTACTTC
TRBJ1-4	TRBV27	.	.	CASSSMIEEKLFF	TGTGCCAGCAGTTCGATGATAGAGGAAAAACTGTTTTTT
TRBJ1-2	TRBV28	.	.	CASSPSSTYNQGYTF	TGTGCCAGCAGTCCTAGTTCCACATACAATCAGGGCTACACCTTC
TRBJ1-1	TRBV19	.	.	CASSSGVNTEAFF	TGTGCCAGTAGTTCCGGCGTGAACACTGAAGCTTTCTTT
TRBJ2-7	TRBV9	.	TRBD2	CASSHGLAETRGSYEQYF	TGTGCCAGCAGCCACGGACTAGCGGAGACTCGGGGGTCCTACGAGCAGTACTTC